The clone carrying this T cell receptor beta chain was recorded a few times. The V gene's germline CDR1 is SQVTM and CDR2 ANQGSEA. The CDR3 is 16 amino acids. The V end lost 5 bases, the J end lost 1 base, and 20 bases lay between the germline ends. MiXCR was run by TCRdb on the 5' RACE reads, yielding one entry per CDR3 protein. The data show 140,000 or so distinct CDR3 sequences, 14% seen once. This entry belongs to a study of T-cell memory formation after mild COVID-19. The sample was PBMCs or a T cell subset sorted from them (not recorded which). V is TRBV29-1 and J is TRBJ1-2; weak D call: TRBD1 (5 bases). The source is an adult woman who had mild COVID-19 (a few samples of this study predate the infection). Cell type and time point are not known. The CDR3 DNA reads as TGCAGCGTTCTCCTAACTCAGTCAGGGATTAACTATGGCTACACCTTC. Translation gives CSVLLTQSGINYGYTF.